The 7 T cell receptor beta chains listed next were all sequenced from one sample in a study of Graves' ophthalmopathy and Graves' hyperthyroidism. Amplification of TCR beta CDR3 regions used RNA transcripts. First-round RT-PCR employed HTBI primers, with a second-round multiplex PCR after it. Each CDR3 protein is one row after TCRdb ran MiXCR on the multiplex PCR reads. The sample includes 500,000 to 600,000 distinct CDR3 sequences, about two fifths of them seen just once. Sequencing used peripheral blood or thyroid tissue (not recorded which). These receptors came from an adult man with Graves' hyperthyroidism.

The rearrangement uses TRBV2 and TRBJ1-2; tentatively, D is TRBD1 (6 bases). The germline V gene has CDR1 SNHLY and CDR2 FYNNEI. Trimming took 0 bases from V and 5 from J, leaving 16 bases between them. The CDR3 consists of 16 residues. The CDR3 DNA is TGTGCCAGCAGTGAAGCCCCCCTGACAGGCCCATATGGCTACACCTTC. This translates into CASSEAPLTGPYGYTF. The variable domain in full, completed from reference TRBV2 and TRBJ1-2, reads EPEVTQTPSHQVTQMGQEVILRCVPISNHLYFYWYRQILGQKVEFLVSFYNNEISEKSEIFDDQFSVERPDGSNFTLKIRSTKLEDSAMYFCASSEAPLTGPYGYTFGSGTRLTVV.

This clonotype occurred many times. The chain has TRBV6-5 and TRBJ2-5; TRBD1 might be the D (6 bases). CDR1 and CDR2 (germline): MNHEY, SVGAGI. The CDR3 has 13 amino acids. The V end lost 2 bases, the J end lost 5 bases, and 9 bases lay between the germline ends. CDR3: CASSYDRRETQYF. The CDR3, as DNA: TGTGCCAGCAGTTACGACAGGAGGGAGACCCAGTACTTC.

The chain uses TRBV7-9 and TRBJ2-5; 8 bases map to TRBD2. Germline CDR1 is SEHNR and CDR2 is FQNEAQ (reference sequence). The V segment lost 1 base and the J segment 5 bases; nucleotides outside the gene matches: 6. This CDR3 spans 15 amino acids. CDR3 nucleotide sequence: TGTGCCAGCAGCTTAGAGGCGGGAGGTTCGGAGACCCAGTACTTC. Residues: CASSLEAGGSETQYF.

The chain employs TRBV29-1 and TRBJ1-2, with D possibly TRBD1 on 5 matching bases. The CDR3 length is 16 residues. The V gene lost 1 base and the J gene lost 1 base, with 16 bases spanning the gap. Germline-derived CDR1 and CDR2 are SQVTM and ANQGSEA. CDR3 loop: CSVEVAGGEDNYGYTF. In DNA, the CDR3 is TGCAGCGTTGAAGTTGCGGGGGGAGAGGATAACTATGGCTACACCTTC.

The chain joins TRBV29-1 to TRBJ1-1; D is perhaps TRBD1 (6 bases). V lost 8 bases to trimming and J lost 5 bases, with 18 bases between them. Germline CDR1 SQVTM, CDR2 ANQGSEA. The CDR3 totals 13 residues. The DNA of the CDR3 is TGCAGCAGTTACGGCACAGGGCATACTGAAGCTTTCTTT. As protein: CSSYGTGHTEAFF.

This clonotype has just a few counts. The chain carries TRBV29-1 and TRBJ1-6, with a possible D match to TRBD1 (5 bases). V was clipped by 6 bases and J by 9 bases, with 9 bases between them. The CDR3 contains 11 residues. From germline, CDR1 is SQVTM and CDR2 ANQGSEA. Written as DNA, the CDR3 is TGCAGCGTGGGGGAAGGTTCACCCCTCCACTTT. Amino acids: CSVGEGSPLHF.

This clonotype was seen many times. The rearrangement uses TRBV7-9 and TRBJ1-2; D call uncertain. In germline, CDR1 is SEHNR, CDR2 FQNEAQ (reference sequence). This CDR3 is 14 amino acids long. V shed 5 bases and J shed 0 bases, with 10 bases lying between them. The DNA for the CDR3 is TGTGCCAGCAGCACCGACAAACCTAACTATGGCTACACCTTC. It yields the protein CASSTDKPNYGYTF.